This is a list of T cell receptor beta chains from one sample in a study of cytomegalovirus exposure and HLA in healthy donors. Sequencing was performed with immunoSEQ multiplex PCR; in TCRdb, only in-frame clones are kept and a portion is missing. The data show about 130,000 clones, with about 83% seen just once and less than 5.5% held by the top ten. Sequencing was done on a sample of PBMCs. These receptors all come from a woman younger than 45 in good health and CMV-seronegative. The CDR3 runs from the conserved cysteine through the conserved F or W. The D gene is left open where the match is weak. Only part of the rows carry a size: once, few, many, or a class if the clone is expanded.

CDR3aa: CASSFTGSVGQYF; CDR3nt: TGTGCCAGCAGCTTTACAGGGTCGGTCGGGCAGTACTTC; d_gene: -; abundance: -; v_gene: TRBV11-2; j_gene: TRBJ2-7
CDR3aa: CASSLLDSLASYNEQFF; CDR3nt: TGTGCCAGCAGTTTACTGGACAGTCTGGCCTCCTACAATGAGCAGTTCTTC; d_gene: -; abundance: -; v_gene: TRBV28; j_gene: TRBJ2-1
CDR3aa: CASSRDLSSYNEQFF; CDR3nt: TGTGCCAGCAGCCGGGACTTAAGCTCCTACAATGAGCAGTTCTTC; d_gene: -; abundance: -; v_gene: TRBV7-2; j_gene: TRBJ2-1
CDR3aa: CASRRPGAMEAFF; CDR3nt: TGTGCCAGCAGGCGTCCAGGGGCGATGGAAGCTTTCTTT; d_gene: -; abundance: -; v_gene: TRBV27; j_gene: TRBJ1-1
CDR3aa: CASSLQGRTDTQYF; CDR3nt: TGTGCCAGCAGCTTGCAGGGGCGGACAGATACGCAGTATTTT; d_gene: -; abundance: -; v_gene: TRBV5-6; j_gene: TRBJ2-3
CDR3aa: CASSLGGQVHEQFF; CDR3nt: TGTGCCAGCAGCTTAGGGGGCCAGGTTCATGAGCAGTTCTTC; d_gene: -; abundance: -; v_gene: TRBV13; j_gene: TRBJ2-1
CDR3aa: CASSPQPPGGATNEKLFF; CDR3nt: TGCGCCAGCAGCCCTCAGCCACCAGGGGGCGCAACTAATGAAAAACTGTTTTTT; d_gene: TRBD1; abundance: few; v_gene: TRBV4-1; j_gene: TRBJ1-4
CDR3aa: CASTLAGYNEQFF; CDR3nt: TGTGCCAGCACCCTAGCGGGATACAATGAGCAGTTCTTC; d_gene: TRBD2; abundance: -; v_gene: TRBV28; j_gene: TRBJ2-1
CDR3aa: CASSSEASAYEQYF; CDR3nt: TGTGCCAGTAGTAGTGAGGCCTCCGCCTACGAGCAGTACTTC; d_gene: -; abundance: -; v_gene: TRBV19; j_gene: TRBJ2-7
CDR3aa: CASRPYFGGETQYF; CDR3nt: TGTGCCAGCAGGCCGTACTTTGGAGGAGAGACCCAGTACTTC; d_gene: -; abundance: -; v_gene: TRBV28; j_gene: TRBJ2-5
CDR3aa: CASSGGRDTEAFF; CDR3nt: TGTGCCAGCAGTGGGGGGCGAGACACTGAAGCTTTCTTT; d_gene: -; abundance: -; v_gene: TRBV2; j_gene: TRBJ1-1
CDR3aa: CASSQDQGLYYGYTF; CDR3nt: TGCGCCAGCAGCCAAGACCAGGGGCTGTACTATGGCTACACCTTC; d_gene: -; abundance: -; v_gene: TRBV4-1; j_gene: TRBJ1-2
CDR3aa: CASSLGREEHNEQFF; CDR3nt: TGTGCCAGCAGTTTAGGGCGGGAGGAACACAATGAGCAGTTCTTC; d_gene: TRBD2; abundance: -; v_gene: TRBV28; j_gene: TRBJ2-1
CDR3aa: CASSFGENYGYTF; CDR3nt: TGTGCCAGCAGTTTCGGAGAGAACTATGGCTACACCTTC; d_gene: -; abundance: once; v_gene: TRBV28; j_gene: TRBJ1-2
CDR3aa: CASSPAGRLPETQYF; CDR3nt: TGTGCCAGCAGCCCCGCTGGGAGGCTGCCAGAGACCCAGTACTTC; d_gene: -; abundance: -; v_gene: TRBV9; j_gene: TRBJ2-5
CDR3aa: CASTFYQGILGETQYF; CDR3nt: TGTGCCAGCACTTTTTATCAGGGGATTTTAGGAGAGACCCAGTACTTC; d_gene: -; abundance: -; v_gene: TRBV28; j_gene: TRBJ2-5
CDR3aa: CASSVWDSRNEQFF; CDR3nt: TGCGCCAGCAGCGTATGGGACAGTCGAAATGAGCAGTTCTTC; d_gene: TRBD1; abundance: many; v_gene: TRBV5-1; j_gene: TRBJ2-1
CDR3aa: CASSLVRQGGYGYTF; CDR3nt: TGTGCCAGCAGCTTAGTGAGGCAGGGGGGCTATGGCTACACCTTC; d_gene: TRBD1; abundance: few; v_gene: TRBV7-2; j_gene: TRBJ1-2
CDR3aa: CASSYNQRTYEQYF; CDR3nt: TGTGCCAGCAGTTACAATCAGCGGACCTACGAGCAGTACTTC; d_gene: -; abundance: once; v_gene: TRBV6-6; j_gene: TRBJ2-7
CDR3aa: CASNDRGVSGNTIYF; CDR3nt: TGTGCCAGTAATGACAGGGGGGTCTCTGGAAACACCATATATTTT; d_gene: TRBD1; abundance: -; v_gene: TRBV19; j_gene: TRBJ1-3
CDR3aa: CASSYSTGGYGYTF; CDR3nt: TGTGCCAGCAGTTACTCGACAGGGGGGTATGGCTACACCTTC; d_gene: TRBD1; abundance: -; v_gene: TRBV6-5; j_gene: TRBJ1-2
CDR3aa: CASSRAVGGSSTDTQYF; CDR3nt: TGTGCCAGCAGCCGCGCCGTCGGGGGGTCTAGCACAGATACGCAGTATTTT; d_gene: TRBD2; abundance: -; v_gene: TRBV5-4; j_gene: TRBJ2-3
CDR3aa: CASSPNPGHGYGYTF; CDR3nt: TGTGCCAGCAGCCCTAATCCGGGACACGGCTATGGCTACACCTTC; d_gene: -; abundance: -; v_gene: TRBV9; j_gene: TRBJ1-2
CDR3aa: CASSDGGGTDTQYF; CDR3nt: TGTGCCAGCAGTGATGGCGGGGGCACAGATACGCAGTATTTT; d_gene: -; abundance: -; v_gene: TRBV2; j_gene: TRBJ2-3
CDR3aa: CAWSVWTGVSTEAFF; CDR3nt: TGTGCCTGGAGTGTTTGGACAGGGGTGAGCACTGAAGCTTTCTTT; d_gene: TRBD1; abundance: -; v_gene: TRBV30; j_gene: TRBJ1-1